The 5 T cell receptor beta chains listed next were all sequenced from one sample in a study of T cell repertoires in cytomegalovirus infection. Via MiXCR, TCRdb re-called the reads, giving one row per CDR3 protein. The sample holds 150,000 to 200,000 distinct CDR3 sequences, roughly 19% seen once. The sample comprised PBMCs. These receptors were obtained from a human donor in good health (CMV status not recorded). Some clones in this sample may be carry-over from other donors' samples.

The rearrangement joins TRBV19 to TRBJ2-3; no reliable D call. This CDR3 contains 14 residues. The V end was cut by 6 bases, the J end by 4 bases, with 14 bases between. The germline V gene has CDR1 LNHDA and CDR2 SQIVND (reference sequence). The chain's CDR3 is CASSPIGFADTQYF. The CDR3 DNA sequence: TGTGCCAGTAGCCCTATCGGTTTCGCAGATACGCAGTATTTT.

The sample holds many counts of this clonotype. This chain uses TRBV2 with TRBJ1-6; the D is unclear. Trimming took 9 bases from V and 10 from J, leaving 19 bases between them. This CDR3 comprises 14 residues. CDR1 is SNHLY and CDR2 is FYNNEI in the germline V gene. The chain's CDR3 is CARRALPSRSPLHF. The CDR3 nucleotides read TGTGCCAGGAGGGCCTTACCATCTAGATCACCCCTCCACTTT.

The V call is TRBV7-6, the J call TRBJ2-6; D remains ambiguous. The CDR3 spans 15 residues. V shed 6 bases and J shed 1 base, with 10 bases lying between them. Germline loops: CDR1 SGHVS, CDR2 FNYEAQ. As DNA, the CDR3 is TGTGCCAGCAGTTCTACGGCTTCTGGGGCCAACGTCCTGACTTTC. Translating it yields CASSSTASGANVLTF.

This clonotype was recorded many times. The rearrangement uses TRBV7-8 and TRBJ2-1, with 8 bases that match TRBD2. Germline V CDR1 and CDR2: SGHVS, FQNEAQ. The CDR3 runs to 14 residues. Germline trimming cut 7 bases from V and 10 bases from J; bases unmatched to any gene: 12. The CDR3 nucleotides read TGTGCCAGCACTCGGGCTAGCGGGCCTTTGGAGCAGTTCTTC. The encoded protein is CASTRASGPLEQFF.

The chain links TRBV7-2 to TRBJ2-2; 15 bases fit TRBD2. After removal of 5 bases from V and 0 bases from J, the junction contained 4 bases not matched to a gene. Germline V gene data show CDR1 as SGHTA and CDR2 as FQGNSA. This CDR3 has 18 residues. The DNA of the CDR3 is TGTGCCAGCAGCACTTGGACTAGCGGGAGGGCGAACACCGGGGAGCTGTTTTTT. As protein: CASSTWTSGRANTGELFF.